Presented here are 3 T cell receptor beta chains from one specimen sequenced in a study of immune evolution from preneoplasia to lung adenocarcinoma. Data came from immunoSEQ multiplex PCR; TCRdb stores just in-frame clones and leaves some out. The table records about 1,500 clones, around 72% of them present only once. The material sequenced was FFPE minimally invasive lung adenocarcinoma tissue. The receptor source for this set is a person aged 60 to 80 with lung adenocarcinoma.

This clone was seen a handful of times. The J gene is TRBJ1-5, the V gene TRBV19, with D maybe TRBD1 (6 bases). Germline CDR1 reads LNHDA; CDR2 reads SQIVND (reference sequence). The CDR3 contains 15 residues. Deletions cut 11 bases from V and 0 bases from J, with 17 bases between. DNA for the CDR3: TGTGCCGTCTCGAGGGGGACGGATAGCAATCAGCCCCAGCATTTT. Protein product: CAVSRGTDSNQPQHF.

This sequence joins TRBV28 and TRBJ2-3; TRBD1 might be the D (5 bases). Trimming took 6 bases from V and 1 from J, leaving 8 bases between them. The CDR3 totals 13 residues. Germline V CDR1 and CDR2: MDHEN, SYDVKM. CDR3 nucleotides: TGTGCCAGCAGGAAACAGGGCACAGATACGCAGTATTTT. Protein: CASRKQGTDTQYF. Drawing the rest from reference TRBV28 and TRBJ2-3, the complete variable domain is DVKVTQSSRYLVKRTGEKVFLECVQDMDHENMFWYRQDPGLGLRLIYFSYDVKMKEKGDIPEGYSVSREKKERFSLILESASTNQTSMYLCASRKQGTDTQYFGPGTRLTVL.

CDR3 sequence: CASSPGPSYEQYF. The CDR3 nucleotides are TGTGCCAGCTCGCCGGGTCCGAGCTACGAGCAGTACTTC. The J gene is TRBJ2-7, the V gene TRBV18; D remains ambiguous. CDR1 KGHSH and CDR2 LQKENI come from the germline V gene. V was shortened by 6 bases and J by 3 bases, with 12 bases between the two germline ends. The CDR3 covers 13 residues.